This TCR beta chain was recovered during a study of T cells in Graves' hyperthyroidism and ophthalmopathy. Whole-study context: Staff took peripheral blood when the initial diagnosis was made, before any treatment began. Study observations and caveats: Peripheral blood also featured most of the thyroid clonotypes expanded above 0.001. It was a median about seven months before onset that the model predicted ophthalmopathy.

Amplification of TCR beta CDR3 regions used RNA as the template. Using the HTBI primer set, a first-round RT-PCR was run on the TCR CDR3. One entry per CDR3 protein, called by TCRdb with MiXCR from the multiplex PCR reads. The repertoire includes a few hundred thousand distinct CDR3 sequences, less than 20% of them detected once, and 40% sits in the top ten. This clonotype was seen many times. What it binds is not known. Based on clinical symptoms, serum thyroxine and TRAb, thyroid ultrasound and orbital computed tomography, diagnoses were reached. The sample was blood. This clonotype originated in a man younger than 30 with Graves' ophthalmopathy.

CDR3 sequence: CSAAGTSGEDTQYF. DNA of the CDR3: TGCAGTGCTGCCGGGACTAGCGGGGAGGATACGCAGTATTTT. This chain links TRBV20-1 with TRBJ2-3; 13 bases match TRBD2. Germline values: CDR1 DFQATT, CDR2 SNEGSKA (reference sequence). J was trimmed by 6 bases and V by 5 bases; bases with no gene match: 5. CDR3 length equals 14 residues.